The 32 T cell receptor beta chains below come from one sample, sequenced in a study of blood T cell repertoires in COVID-19. Assay used: immunoSEQ multiplex PCR; TCRdb lists only in-frame clones, some missing. The sample shows fewer than 200,000 clones, about 85% of them seen only once. Sequenced sample: peripheral blood. These receptor sequences come from a woman in her 50s with COVID-19, enrolled during active disease.

The J gene is TRBJ2-7, the V gene TRBV19, with a weak D call TRBD2 (7 bases). The length of the CDR3 is 13 residues. Deletions cut 7 bases from V and 0 bases from J, with 10 bases between. The germline V gene encodes CDR1 LNHDA and CDR2 SQIVND (reference sequence). CDR3 sequence (DNA): TGTGCCAGTAAGGGAGGGGGCTCCTACGAGCAGTACTTC. Protein sequence: CASKGGGSYEQYF.

This clone has just one count. V is TRBV7-2 and J is TRBJ2-3; 10 bases fit TRBD2. Germline V gives CDR1 SGHTA, CDR2 FQGNSA. With 5 bases clipped from V and 0 bases from J, the junction kept 11 bases outside the gene matches. The CDR3 consists of 18 residues. CDR3 sequence reads: CASSQLAGGPGSTDTQYF. The CDR3 nucleotides are TGTGCCAGCAGCCAATTAGCGGGGGGACCAGGGAGCACAGATACGCAGTATTTT.

This sequence joins TRBV6-5 and TRBJ1-4; possibly TRBD1 for D (6 bases). Germline CDR1 reads MNHEY; CDR2 reads SVGAGI. Trimming stripped 0 bases from V and 5 bases from J, with 13 bases between. The CDR3 is made up of 16 amino acids. The DNA of the CDR3 is TGTGCCAGCAGTTACTCCAGGGAGAGGGGGAATGAAAAACTGTTTTTT. Translation: CASSYSRERGNEKLFF.

The CDR3 region has the DNA TGTGCCTGGACCCAGGGACAGGCAATCCAAGAGACCCAGTACTTC. It translates to CAWTQGQAIQETQYF. This chain links TRBV30 with TRBJ2-5, with TRBD1 identical over 8 bases. Germline V gene data show CDR1 as GTSNPN and CDR2 as SVGIG (reference sequence). J was trimmed by 1 base and V by 4 bases; bases with no gene match: 8. This CDR3 has 15 amino acids.

The chain links TRBV5-8 to TRBJ1-2; 12 positions agree with TRBD1. Germline V lookup: CDR1 SGHTS, CDR2 YDEGEE. The CDR3 spans 16 residues. With 2 bases clipped from V and 8 bases from J, the junction kept 10 bases outside the gene matches. Here the CDR3 DNA reads TGTGCCAGCAGCTTTGGGGACAGGGGGCTAAGAAGGGGCTACACCTTC. Its protein is CASSFGDRGLRRGYTF. Complete variable domain (other parts from reference TRBV5-8 and TRBJ1-2): EAGVTQSPTHLIKTRGQQATLRCSPISGHTSVYWYQQALGLGLQFLLWYDEGEERNRGNFPPRFSGRQFPNYSSELNVNALELEDSALYLCASSFGDRGLRRGYTFGSGTRLTVV.

The gene calls are TRBV18 and TRBJ2-5, with 12 positions matching TRBD2. This CDR3 has 14 residues. Germline CDR1 is KGHSH and CDR2 is LQKENI. The trim removed 8 bases at V and 2 bases at J, leaving 3 bases unmatched. The CDR3 DNA is TGTGCCAGCGACCTAGCGGGGGGGCAAGAGACCCAGTACTTC. Its translation is CASDLAGGQETQYF.

This sequence joins TRBV5-5 and TRBJ2-5, with TRBD2 identical over 13 bases. Trimming took 3 bases from V and 1 from J; bases not matched to a gene: 9. Germline values: CDR1 SGHKS, CDR2 YYEKEE (reference sequence). The CDR3 is 18 amino acids. The CDR3 DNA is TGTGCCAGCAGCTCCAGGACTAGCGGGGGCAGAGCCCAAGAGACCCAGTACTTC. Protein product: CASSSRTSGGRAQETQYF.

This clone has a handful of counts. This chain connects TRBV7-9 to TRBJ2-2; D gene unclear. CDR1 and CDR2 (germline): SEHNR, FQNEAQ (reference sequence). The CDR3 runs 11 residues. V lost 5 bases and J lost 6, with 4 bases in between. As DNA, the CDR3 is TGTGCCAGCAGCCTCGCCGGGGAGCTGTTTTTT. Translated: CASSLAGELFF.

CDR3 nucleotides: TGTGCCAGCAGTCCCTTCGAGCGGGGGGGCCCCAATGAGCAGTTCTTC. It encodes CASSPFERGGPNEQFF. This rearrangement joins TRBV11-1 to TRBJ2-1, with 10 positions matching TRBD2. Germline lookup yields CDR1 SGHAT and CDR2 FQDESV (reference sequence). The CDR3 has 16 amino acids. V dropped 6 bases and J dropped 6; count of bases not matched to a gene: 11.

This clone was observed a handful of times. At one end the junction does not follow the germline gene, possibly because of a read error. DNA for the CDR3: TGTGCCAGCAGCCAGACCCTTAGCGGGGGGGCGAACTTC. As protein: CASSQTLSGGANF. The chain joins TRBV14 to TRBJ2-7, with TRBD2 matching over 11 bases. This CDR3 spans 13 amino acids. From germline, CDR1 is SGHDN and CDR2 FVKESK.

V and J are TRBV3-1 (or the pseudogene TRBV3-2) and TRBJ2-5; D is perhaps TRBD1 (7 bases). The CDR3 runs to 13 residues. CDR1 is LGHDT, CDR2 YNNKEL, per germline (reference sequence). Trimming stripped 5 bases from V and 4 bases from J, with 11 bases between. The CDR3 nucleotides are TGTGCCAGCAGCAAGGAGGGGGCAGAGACCCAGTACTTC. It codes for CASSKEGAETQYF.

This clone appeared a single time. This chain links TRBV10-3 with TRBJ1-2; the D is unclear. This CDR3 is built from 13 residues. Germline assignment: CDR1 ENHRY and CDR2 SYGVKD. The V gene lost 4 bases and the J gene lost 7 bases, with 13 bases spanning the gap. The CDR3 DNA reads as TGTGCCATCAGTGTCGCCGCGGTAGGTGGCTACACCTTC. Encoded protein: CAISVAAVGGYTF.

CDR3 loop: CASSLGGISNQPQHF. The CDR3 DNA is TGTGCCAGCTCCCTCGGCGGGATAAGCAATCAGCCCCAGCATTTT. The chain recombines TRBV2 with TRBJ1-5; D is unresolved. Trimming shortened V by 8 bases and J by 1 base, and 15 bases separated the two germline ends. The germline gives CDR1 SNHLY, CDR2 FYNNEI. This CDR3 contains 15 residues.

This sequence joins TRBV4-1 and TRBJ2-7; 7 nucleotides line up with TRBD1. The length of the CDR3 is 14 residues. V dropped 4 bases and J dropped 0; count of bases not matched to a gene: 3. Germline V lookup: CDR1 MGHRA, CDR2 YSYEKL. In DNA form, the CDR3 reads TGCGCCAGCAGCCCGGGACAGAGCTCCTACGAGCAGTACTTC. Amino acid sequence: CASSPGQSSYEQYF.

The chain has TRBV27 and TRBJ2-7, with 8 positions matching TRBD1. V lost 5 bases to trimming and J lost 4 bases; unmatched junction nucleotides: 7. The germline gives CDR1 MNHEY, CDR2 SMNVEV (reference sequence). There are 14 residues in the CDR3. The DNA for the CDR3 is TGTGCCAGCAGTCCGTCGACAGGGGAGTACGAGCAGTACTTC. It yields the protein CASSPSTGEYEQYF.

The chain couples TRBV10-3 to TRBJ2-3, with a possible D match to TRBD1 (6 bases). The CDR3 has 16 amino acids. V was pared by 3 bases and J by 2 bases, with 15 bases between. The germline gives CDR1 ENHRY, CDR2 SYGVKD. The CDR3 spells CAISDMPGQITDTQYF. Written as DNA, the CDR3 is TGTGCCATCAGTGACATGCCGGGACAAATCACAGATACGCAGTATTTT.

V gene TRBV10-3 combines with J gene TRBJ1-5; maybe TRBD1 (5 bases). This CDR3 is 13 amino acids long. Germline V lookup: CDR1 ENHRY, CDR2 SYGVKD. Trimming cost V 11 bases and J 4 bases, with 15 bases left between them. The CDR3 spells CAAQAGINQPQHF. CDR3 in DNA: TGTGCCGCACAGGCTGGAATAAATCAGCCCCAGCATTTT.

The chain employs TRBV5-1 and TRBJ2-3; TRBD1 matches at 7 bases. Losses at the gene ends were 3 bases for V and 0 bases for J; bases not matched to a gene: 7. CDR3 length equals 16 residues. Germline CDR1 and CDR2: SGHRS and YFSETQ. CDR3 amino acids: CASSSQGTYSTDTQYF. CDR3 coding DNA: TGCGCCAGCAGCTCACAGGGGACGTATAGCACAGATACGCAGTATTTT.

The sample holds a few counts of this clone. The V and J genes are TRBV19 and TRBJ2-6, with D hard to call. Germline V gene data show CDR1 as LNHDA and CDR2 as SQIVND (reference sequence). The CDR3 spans 15 residues. Trimming took 4 bases from V and 2 from J, leaving 9 bases between them. CDR3 sequence: CASSTDNPGANVLTF. In DNA form, the CDR3 reads TGTGCCAGTAGTACCGACAACCCTGGGGCCAACGTCCTGACTTTC.

The chain employs TRBV3-1 (or the pseudogene TRBV3-2) and TRBJ1-2; the match to TRBD1 covers 11 bases. Per germline, CDR1 LGHDT and CDR2 YNNKEL (reference sequence). The J segment lost 4 bases and the V segment lost 0 bases, leaving 4 bases of the junction unmatched. The CDR3 is made up of 16 amino acids. CDR3 nucleotides: TGTGCCAGCAGCCAAGAAGAGGGACAGGGGGGCTATGGCTACACCTTC. Its translation is CASSQEEGQGGYGYTF.

The rearrangement joins TRBV10-2 to TRBJ1-1, with D tentatively TRBD1 (6 bases). Germline-derived CDR1 and CDR2 are WSHSY and SAAADI. V shed 3 bases and J shed 5 bases, with 16 bases lying between them. This CDR3 is built from 15 residues. The CDR3 region has the DNA TGCGCCAGCAGTGAATGGTACAGGGAAGGGACTGAAGCTTTCTTT. Protein product: CASSEWYREGTEAFF.

The chain combines TRBV12-3 or TRBV12-4 with TRBJ2-7; D ambiguous. The V end was cut by 7 bases, the J end by 0 bases, with 10 bases between. The CDR3 length is 13 residues. The CDR3 is CASNTRLSYEQYF. CDR3 nucleotide sequence: TGTGCCAGCAATACACGACTCTCCTACGAGCAGTACTTC.

This clone was seen a single time. J is TRBJ2-6 and V is TRBV27; TRBD1 agrees at 7 bases. The length of the CDR3 is 18 residues. CDR1 and CDR2 from the germline V gene are MNHEY and SMNVEV (reference sequence). Trimming at V came to 3 bases and at J to 0 bases, leaving 8 bases not matched to a gene. The CDR3 here is CASSFRGQRDSGANVLTF. As DNA, the CDR3 is TGTGCCAGCAGTTTTCGGGGACAGAGGGACTCTGGGGCCAACGTCCTGACTTTC.

The chain couples TRBV6-6 to TRBJ2-7, with 10 bases aligning to TRBD1. With 6 bases clipped from V and 2 bases from J, the junction kept 7 bases outside the gene matches. The CDR3 runs to 15 residues. The germline V gene has CDR1 MNHNY and CDR2 SVGAGI (reference sequence). The CDR3 nucleotides read TGTGCCAGCAGACCAGGGACAGGGGACGCCTACGAGCAGTACTTC. It specifies CASRPGTGDAYEQYF.

The chain joins TRBV18 to TRBJ2-1; 8 nucleotides match TRBD1. CDR1 and CDR2 from the germline V gene are KGHSH and LQKENI. The CDR3 sequence is 14 residues long. The V segment lost 3 bases and the J segment 8 bases; nucleotides outside the gene matches: 6. CDR3 loop: CASSPSGGIYEQFF. CDR3 nucleotide sequence: TGTGCCAGCTCACCTTCAGGGGGCATTTATGAGCAGTTCTTC. The entire variable domain, with the rest obtained from reference TRBV18 and TRBJ2-1, is as follows: NAGVMQNPRHLVRRRGQEARLRCSPMKGHSHVYWYRQLPEEGLKFMVYLQKENIIDESGMPKERFSAEFPKEGPSILRIQQVVRGDSAAYFCASSPSGGIYEQFFGPGTRLTVL.

V usage is TRBV11-2 and J usage is TRBJ2-2; D not certain. The CDR3 length is 14 residues. V shed 1 base and J shed 6 bases, with 9 bases lying between them. Germline assignment: CDR1 SGHAT and CDR2 FQNNGV. The CDR3 protein is CASSLVELAGELFF. The CDR3 DNA follows: TGTGCCAGCAGCTTAGTGGAGCTAGCCGGGGAGCTGTTTTTT.

V and J are TRBV23-1 and TRBJ1-4; D possibly corresponds to TRBD1 (6 bases). TRBV23-1 is classed as an ORF, of uncertain function. V gave up 0 bases and J gave up 8 bases, with 19 bases separating them. This CDR3 comprises 17 residues. The CDR3 region is CASSQSDRVLSREKLFF. Here the CDR3 DNA reads TGCGCCAGCAGTCAATCGGACAGAGTCTTATCCCGGGAAAAACTGTTTTTT.

This sequence joins TRBV5-6 and TRBJ1-1, with D tentatively TRBD1 (6 bases). Trimming stripped 5 bases from V and 0 bases from J, with 17 bases between. This CDR3 contains 16 residues. CDR1 is SGHDT and CDR2 is YYEEEE in the germline V gene. DNA of the CDR3: TGTGCCAGCAGTGCGGGGGGGCCGTTCATGAACACTGAAGCTTTCTTT. Protein product: CASSAGGPFMNTEAFF.

This clone was found once. The chain links TRBV7-9 to TRBJ1-4; D gene uncertain. This CDR3 region has 12 residues. Trimming pared 7 bases from V and 8 bases from J, leaving 11 bases between. CDR1 is SEHNR and CDR2 is FQNEAQ in the germline V gene (reference sequence). The CDR3: CASTPPQEKLFF. DNA for the CDR3: TGTGCCAGCACCCCCCCTCAGGAAAAACTGTTTTTT.

The chain links TRBV27 to TRBJ2-1; a possible D gene is TRBD1 (6 bases). This CDR3 has 16 amino acids. V lost 5 bases and J lost 0, with 14 bases in between. CDR1 is MNHEY, CDR2 SMNVEV, per germline (reference sequence). The DNA for the CDR3 is TGTGCCAGCAGTGAGGACAGTTCCTCCTCCTACAATGAGCAGTTCTTC. Its translation: CASSEDSSSSYNEQFF.

This chain links TRBV5-6 with TRBJ1-2; maybe TRBD1 (5 bases). Germline CDR1 SGHDT, CDR2 YYEEEE. Trimming cost V 4 bases and J 4 bases, with 14 bases left between them. This CDR3 has 14 residues. The CDR3 DNA reads TGTGCCAGCAGCCAAGGGCAGGGACTCTATGGCTACACCTTC. The encoded protein is CASSQGQGLYGYTF.

V and J are TRBV18 and TRBJ1-4; D remains ambiguous. The germline V and J ends were trimmed by 0 bases and 3 bases, with 8 bases remaining between them. CDR1 is KGHSH and CDR2 is LQKENI in the germline V gene. CDR3 length: 15 residues. In DNA form, the CDR3 reads TGTGCCAGCTCACCACCTCCCGGTTCTAATGAAAAACTGTTTTTT. This sequence encodes CASSPPPGSNEKLFF.